The 23 T cell receptor beta chains reported below all come from one sample, sequenced in a study of response to subunit inactivated influenza vaccine. TCRdb called the RT-PCR reads again in MiXCR, with one record for every CDR3 protein. The sample shows 750,000 to 850,000 distinct CDR3 sequences, around a sixth of them seen only once. The sequencing used PBMCs from blood, collected about 5 days after vaccination. Receptors originate from a man in his forties or fifties who received an inactivated influenza vaccine.

The J gene is TRBJ2-5, the V gene TRBV12-3 or TRBV12-4; the match to TRBD1 covers 8 bases. The V segment lost 4 bases and the J segment 4 bases; nucleotides outside the gene matches: 8. The CDR3 totals 15 residues. CDR3 sequence: CASSSYRGERETQYF. Here the CDR3 DNA reads TGTGCCAGCAGTTCCTACAGGGGGGAGAGAGAGACCCAGTACTTC.

The chain recombines TRBV20-1 with TRBJ2-3; 13 bases are a match to TRBD2. With 2 bases clipped from V and 11 bases from J, the junction kept 10 bases outside the gene matches. The length of the CDR3 is 15 residues. CDR1 and CDR2 (germline): DFQATT, SNEGSKA (reference sequence). The CDR3 sequence: CSARKFGTSGAKQYF. The CDR3 DNA follows: TGCAGTGCTAGAAAATTTGGGACTAGCGGGGCCAAGCAGTATTTT.

The V gene is TRBV18, the J gene TRBJ2-3; D might be TRBD1 (5 bases). There are 15 residues in the CDR3. Looked up from germline, CDR1 is KGHSH and CDR2 is LQKENI. Trimming took off 3 bases at V and 3 bases at J, with 13 bases between the two ends. In DNA, the CDR3 is TGTGCCAGCTCACCTCCAGGGAAGGGGACAGATACGCAGTATTTT. Residues: CASSPPGKGTDTQYF.

The table lists this clonotype with many counts. The chain combines TRBV12-3 or TRBV12-4 with TRBJ1-1, with a possible D match to TRBD1 (5 bases). Trimming pared 3 bases from V and 7 bases from J, leaving 9 bases between. The CDR3 extends over 12 amino acids. This CDR3 is CASSLGGVEAFF. In DNA, the CDR3 is TGTGCCAGCAGTTTGGGGGGGGTTGAAGCTTTCTTT.

This clonotype was seen a handful of times. This chain links TRBV10-3 with TRBJ1-2; TRBD1 matches at 11 bases. V trimming: 7 bases; J trimming: 4 bases; junction bases outside the gene matches: 5. The CDR3 runs to 14 residues. Germline V gene sequence: CDR1 ENHRY, CDR2 SYGVKD. The CDR3 DNA reads TGTGCCATCACGGGACAGGGGGATTCCTATGGCTACACCTTC. Translation: CAITGQGDSYGYTF.

The V call is TRBV7-3, the J call TRBJ2-1; TRBD2 aligns across 9 bases. The CDR3 has 18 residues. Trimming at V came to 4 bases and at J to 1 base, leaving 11 bases not matched to a gene. CDR1 and CDR2 (germline): SGHTA, FQGTGA. The CDR3 is CASSSPSTSGDSYNEQFF. The CDR3 nucleotides are TGTGCCAGCAGCTCCCCCTCGACTAGCGGAGATTCCTACAATGAGCAGTTCTTC. The whole variable domain, filled in from reference TRBV7-3 and TRBJ2-1, reads GAGVSQTPSNKVTEKGKYVELRCDPISGHTALYWYRQSLGQGPEFLIYFQGTGAADDSGLPNDRFFAVRPEGSVSTLKIQRTERGDSAVYLCASSSPSTSGDSYNEQFFGPGTRLTVL.

The V and J genes are TRBV7-2 and TRBJ2-5; 8 nucleotides line up with TRBD2. V was clipped by 1 base and J by 1 base; unmatched bases: 8. The CDR3 extends over 17 amino acids. Per germline, CDR1 SGHTA and CDR2 FQGNSA. CDR3 sequence (DNA): TGTGCCAGCAGCTTAGGGGTATTAGCGGGACGCCAAGAGACCCAGTACTTC. Amino acids: CASSLGVLAGRQETQYF.

The rearrangement links TRBV20-1 to TRBJ2-1; D perhaps matches TRBD2 (6 bases). This CDR3 is 16 amino acids long. V lost 2 bases and J 3 bases, leaving 17 bases between the germline ends. Germline values: CDR1 DFQATT, CDR2 SNEGSKA (reference sequence). The CDR3 DNA reads as TGCAGTGCTAGAACTGGCGGGACCGAACACTACAATGAGCAGTTCTTC. Its protein is CSARTGGTEHYNEQFF.

The gene calls are TRBV12-3 or TRBV12-4 and TRBJ2-1, with 11 bases that match TRBD2. The junction had 8 bases not matched to a gene; V was cut back by 8 bases and J by 8 bases. The CDR3 is 14 amino acids. The CDR3 spells CASLTSGRSYEQFF. CDR3 DNA: TGTGCCAGCCTAACTAGCGGGAGATCCTATGAGCAGTTCTTC.

This clonotype was counted many times. The chain is built from TRBV20-1 and TRBJ2-1, with 8 bases fitting TRBD2. The ends lost 3 bases at V and 8 bases at J; junction bases unmatched: 12. Germline V lookup: CDR1 DFQATT, CDR2 SNEGSKA (reference sequence). The CDR3 runs to 15 residues. The CDR3 DNA is TGCAGTGCTAGGGGAGGGACTAGGACATGGGATGAGCAGTTCTTC. It yields the protein CSARGGTRTWDEQFF.

This chain uses TRBV20-1 with TRBJ1-1; 7 bases are a match to TRBD1. This CDR3 has 15 residues. CDR1 is DFQATT, CDR2 SNEGSKA, per germline (reference sequence). The ends lost 8 bases at V and 0 bases at J; junction bases unmatched: 12. In DNA, the CDR3 is TGCAGTTCCCGCACCCCCAGGGGGGTGAACACTGAAGCTTTCTTT. Encoded protein: CSSRTPRGVNTEAFF.

This clonotype was counted ten times or more. V and J are TRBV12-3 or TRBV12-4 and TRBJ2-5, with D possibly TRBD2 on 5 matching bases. Trimming stripped 3 bases from V and 4 bases from J, with 9 bases between. This CDR3 is built from 13 residues. The CDR3 coding sequence is TGTGCCAGCAGTTTGTCCGGGGTAGAGACCCAGTACTTC. Amino acids: CASSLSGVETQYF.

The sample holds a few counts of this clonotype. This chain links TRBV19 with TRBJ2-1; 11 bases line up with TRBD2. Trimming cost V 5 bases and J 5 bases; bases outside gene matches: 5. The CDR3 runs 15 residues. Germline-derived CDR1 and CDR2 are LNHDA and SQIVND (reference sequence). DNA for the CDR3: TGTGCCAGTAGTGTACTAGCGGGGGATGACAATGAGCAGTTCTTC. It yields the protein CASSVLAGDDNEQFF.

This clonotype was detected many times. The chain's CDR3 is CASSLGLAGELFF. The CDR3 region has the DNA TGTGCCAGCAGCCTAGGACTGGCCGGGGAGCTGTTTTTT. This chain connects TRBV6-6 to TRBJ2-2, with D possibly matching TRBD2 (5 bases). Per germline, CDR1 MNHNY and CDR2 SVGAGI (reference sequence). V was shortened by 6 bases and J by 6 bases, with 11 bases between the two germline ends. The CDR3 contains 13 residues.

The chain carries TRBV10-3 and TRBJ1-3; D possibly corresponds to TRBD1 (6 bases). Germline CDR1 and CDR2: ENHRY and SYGVKD. The CDR3 is made up of 12 amino acids. The chain's CDR3 is CGAQGSGNTIYF. CDR3 in DNA: TGTGGCGCCCAGGGGTCTGGAAACACCATATATTTT.

This clonotype was counted between two and nine times. This chain joins TRBV12-3 or TRBV12-4 and TRBJ1-1; maybe TRBD1 (6 bases). The CDR3 loop spans 13 amino acids. The germline V and J ends were trimmed by 4 bases and 6 bases, with 12 bases remaining between them. The CDR3 region is CASSSRPGAEAFF. CDR3 bases: TGTGCCAGCAGTTCGCGACCAGGGGCTGAAGCTTTCTTT.

The chain is built from TRBV7-9 and TRBJ2-2; tentative D call: TRBD2 (5 bases). The CDR3 has 15 residues. The germline gives CDR1 SEHNR, CDR2 FQNEAQ (reference sequence). Between the trimmed V and J ends, which lost 5 bases and 3 bases, there was a span of 13 bases. CDR3 amino acids: CASSLEGKHTGELFF. CDR3 DNA sequence: TGTGCCAGCAGCCTTGAGGGAAAACACACCGGGGAGCTGTTTTTT.

This rearrangement joins TRBV27 to TRBJ2-7; D unresolved. Germline V gives CDR1 MNHEY, CDR2 SMNVEV (reference sequence). The V and J ends lost 2 bases and 2 bases respectively, with 7 bases between them. The CDR3 covers 13 residues. CDR3 residues: CASSLQVPYEQYF. CDR3 nucleotide sequence: TGTGCCAGCAGTTTACAGGTACCCTACGAGCAGTACTTC.

This clonotype appeared a single time. The chain combines TRBV20-1 with TRBJ2-5; 7 bases are a match to TRBD2. This CDR3 is built from 13 residues. The germline gives CDR1 DFQATT, CDR2 SNEGSKA (reference sequence). The V and J ends lost 5 bases and 5 bases, in that order; junction bases with no gene match: 8. DNA for the CDR3: TGCAGTGCTCGACAAGCGGGATTGGAGACCCAGTACTTC. Protein: CSARQAGLETQYF.

This clonotype occurred once. The chain recombines TRBV12-3 or TRBV12-4 with TRBJ2-7; 9 bases align to TRBD1. The CDR3 runs 18 residues. The CDR3 DNA follows: TGTACCCTCAGTTTAGCGCCGGGACAGGGCCTTAGCTCCTACGAGCAGTACTTC. This sequence encodes CTLSLAPGQGLSSYEQYF.

The chain joins TRBV6-5 to TRBJ1-6, with 9 bases lining up with TRBD1. Germline CDR1 MNHEY, CDR2 SVGAGI. Trimming at V came to 4 bases and at J to 9 bases, leaving 4 bases not matched to a gene. CDR3 length: 14 amino acids. This CDR3 reads CASSLLTGGSPLHF. The CDR3 nucleotides are TGTGCCAGCAGTTTGCTGACAGGGGGTTCACCCCTCCACTTT.

This clonotype was detected ten times or more. The J gene is TRBJ1-1, the V gene TRBV7-9; 9 bases line up with TRBD1. CDR1 is SEHNR and CDR2 is FQNEAQ in the germline V gene (reference sequence). There are 12 residues in the CDR3. With V trimmed by 4 bases and J by 8 bases, 2 bases remained unmatched. CDR3 loop: CASSYGQGEAFF. CDR3 sequence (DNA): TGTGCCAGCAGCTACGGACAGGGGGAAGCTTTCTTT.

The chain is built from TRBV7-6 and TRBJ1-1; D might be TRBD1 (5 bases). V gave up 1 base and J gave up 12 bases, with 21 bases separating them. Germline V lookup: CDR1 SGHVS, CDR2 FNYEAQ. There are 15 residues in the CDR3. The CDR3 region is CASSLEVWGGVKTFF. The CDR3 DNA sequence: TGTGCCAGCAGCTTAGAGGTTTGGGGCGGAGTTAAAACTTTCTTT.